This T cell receptor (beta chain) was sequenced in a study of cytomegalovirus exposure and HLA in healthy donors. Germline CDR1 MDHEN, CDR2 SYDVKM. The CDR3 consists of 16 residues. The J segment lost 2 bases and the V segment lost 4 bases, leaving 4 bases of the junction unmatched. Concerning this clone: Antigen specificity is unknown.

The PCR made use of 60 Vbeta and 13 Jbeta primers. Libraries were prepared by immunoSEQ multiplex PCR; TCRdb keeps only in-frame clonotypes and omits some of them. The sample shows 130,000 or so clones, around 73% of them seen only once. Findings and caveats of the study: In a later analysis, CMV-associated beta chains were mostly HLA-associated, it appeared.

The gene calls are TRBV28 and TRBJ2-1; 11 bases fit TRBD2. Sequenced: PBMCs. This receptor was obtained from a man between 50 and 59 years old in good health and CMV-seronegative. Here the CDR3 DNA reads TGTGCCAGCAGTTCCTTACTAGCGGGAGCCTACAATGAGCAGTTCTTC. Protein: CASSSLLAGAYNEQFF. Full variable domain (missing parts from reference TRBV28 and TRBJ2-1): DVKVTQSSRYLVKRTGEKVFLECVQDMDHENMFWYRQDPGLGLRLIYFSYDVKMKEKGDIPEGYSVSREKKERFSLILESASTNQTSMYLCASSSLLAGAYNEQFFGPGTRLTVL.